This entry concerns a single T cell receptor (beta chain). The sample belongs to a study of blood T cell repertoires in COVID-19. Study details: Acute-phase and convalescent COVID-19 samples originated in the United States, Italy and Spain.

Trimming removed 2 bases from V and 2 bases from J, with 4 bases in between. This CDR3 is built from 12 residues. Looked up from germline, CDR1 is GTSNPN and CDR2 is SVGIG (reference sequence). The method was immunoSEQ multiplex PCR; TCRdb's version includes in-frame clones alone and lacks a portion of them. Here the sample spans tens of thousands of clones, about 70% being singletons. The chain uses TRBV30 and TRBJ2-1; D uncertain. Sample: peripheral blood. This clonotype was obtained from a man aged 55-75 years with acute or convalescent COVID-19. CDR3 residues: CAWSPAYNEQFF. CDR3 DNA sequence: TGTGCCTGGAGTCCAGCCTACAATGAGCAGTTCTTC.